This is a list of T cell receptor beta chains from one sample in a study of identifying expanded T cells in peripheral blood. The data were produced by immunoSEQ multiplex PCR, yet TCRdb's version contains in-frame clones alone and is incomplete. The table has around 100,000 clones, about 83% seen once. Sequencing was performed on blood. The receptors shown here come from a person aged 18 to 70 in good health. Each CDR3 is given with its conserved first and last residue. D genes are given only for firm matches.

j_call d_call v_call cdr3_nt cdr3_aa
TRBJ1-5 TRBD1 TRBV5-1 TGCGCCAGCAGCTCGGGACAGGGCAACACGCCCCAGCATTTT CASSSGQGNTPQHF
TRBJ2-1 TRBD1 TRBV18 TGTGCCAGCTCACCAGGACAGGGGGTCTACAATGAGCAGTTCTTC CASSPGQGVYNEQFF
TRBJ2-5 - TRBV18 TGTGCCAGCTCACCATCCCAGGGGGGTGAACAGACCCAGTACTTC CASSPSQGGEQTQYF
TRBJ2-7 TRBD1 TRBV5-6 TGTGCCAGCAGCGGTACAGGGGCCATGGGCTTTAGCTCCTACGAGCAGTACTTC CASSGTGAMGFSSYEQYF
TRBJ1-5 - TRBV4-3 TGCGCCAGCAGCCAAGGGGGGGGGATAAATCAGCCCCAGCATTTT CASSQGGGINQPQHF
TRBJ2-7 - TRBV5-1 TGCGCCAGCTCCCGGGAGATTAGCTCCTACGAGCAGTACTTC CASSREISSYEQYF
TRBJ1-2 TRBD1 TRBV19 TGTGCCAGTAGTAAACTCCAGGGGGACTATGGCTACACCTTC CASSKLQGDYGYTF
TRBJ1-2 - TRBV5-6 TGTGCCAGCAGCCGTACTCGGGGGGCGAATTATAACTATGGCTACACCTTC CASSRTRGANYNYGYTF
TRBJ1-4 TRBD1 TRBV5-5 TGTGCCAGCAGCCCAAGAGGGACAGGCCCTGAAAAACTGTTTTTT CASSPRGTGPEKLFF
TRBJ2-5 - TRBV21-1 TGTGCCAGCAGCAAAGTGCGGGGGCGGGAGACCCAGTACTTC CASSKVRGRETQYF